The sample holds one count of the clone carrying this T cell receptor (beta chain). In the source study's methods: Estimation of nucleated cell counts relied on the amplification of reference gene primers. Repertoires were generated with immunoSEQ multiplex PCR, while TCRdb's copy carries only in-frame clones and drops some. V, J and clone size are those of that table, while D and trimming were read from the DNA. The data show 200,000 to 250,000 clones, less than 90% seen once. The data derive from a study of blood T cell repertoires in COVID-19. Study details: The United States, Italy and Spain were the sources of the acute and convalescent COVID-19 samples. The cDNA or gDNA used as material had been derived from T cells, B-cell-depleted T cells, or PBMCs.

Germline-derived CDR1 and CDR2 are MDHEN and SYDVKM. V was cut by 7 bases and J by 5 bases, with 6 bases left in between. This CDR3 region has 11 residues. This TCR came from a woman of 80 years or more with active or convalescent COVID-19. The chain is built from TRBV28 and TRBJ2-1, with unresolved D. Source material: peripheral blood. The CDR3 nucleotides are TGTGCCAGCAATGTTAACAATGAGCAGTTCTTC. Protein: CASNVNNEQFF. Full variable domain (rest looked up from reference TRBV28 and TRBJ2-1): DVKVTQSSRYLVKRTGEKVFLECVQDMDHENMFWYRQDPGLGLRLIYFSYDVKMKEKGDIPEGYSVSREKKERFSLILESASTNQTSMYLCASNVNNEQFFGPGTRLTVL.